Shown below are 18 T cell receptor beta chains from a single sample sequenced in a study of blood T cell repertoires in COVID-19. The method was immunoSEQ multiplex PCR; TCRdb's version includes in-frame clones alone and lacks a portion of them. The table has roughly 200,000 clones, 88% seen once. Sequenced sample: peripheral blood. Receptors originate from a woman in her twenties or thirties with acute or convalescent COVID-19.

This clone was seen a handful of times. CDR3 DNA: TGCAGCGTTGGTTCTGCAAGCGCCGGGGAGCTGTTTTTT. Its translation: CSVGSASAGELFF. The chain recombines TRBV29-1 with TRBJ2-2; D is unclear. Looked up from germline, CDR1 is SQVTM and CDR2 is ANQGSEA. The CDR3 runs to 13 residues. The ends were cut back, 4 bases at V and 6 bases at J, with 12 bases in the middle.

This clone was seen only once. This chain connects TRBV24-1 to TRBJ2-2; 11 nucleotides match TRBD2. From germline, CDR1 is KGHDR and CDR2 SFDVKD. Losses at the gene ends were 7 bases for V and 4 bases for J; bases not matched to a gene: 10. CDR3 length: 17 amino acids. As DNA, the CDR3 is TGTGCCACCAGAGGGACTAGCGGAGCCCCGAGCACCGGGGAGCTGTTTTTT. Its protein is CATRGTSGAPSTGELFF.

This chain links TRBV7-8 with TRBJ1-5; TRBD1 matches 9 bases. The germline CDR1 and CDR2 sequences are SGHVS and FQNEAQ. The trim removed 2 bases at V and 4 bases at J, leaving 12 bases unmatched. CDR3 length: 18 residues. CDR3 nucleotides: TGTGCCAGCAGCTTACCCAGGACAGGGGACGCTCCTAATCAGCCCCAGCATTTT. This encodes CASSLPRTGDAPNQPQHF.

This clone occurred once. The V and J genes are TRBV7-8 and TRBJ1-5; weak D call: TRBD1 (5 bases). The V gene's germline CDR1 is SGHVS and CDR2 FQNEAQ. This CDR3 is built from 17 residues. Trimming stripped 5 bases from V and 0 bases from J, with 17 bases between. CDR3 amino acids: CASSPLFLGDSNQPQHF. The CDR3 region has the DNA TGTGCCAGCAGCCCCCTGTTTTTAGGGGATAGCAATCAGCCCCAGCATTTT. The full variable domain, in which reference TRBV7-8 and TRBJ1-5 provide the parts outside the CDR3, is GAGVSQSPRYKVAKRGQDVALRCDPISGHVSLFWYQQALGQGPEFLTYFQNEAQLDKSGLPSDRFFAERPEGSVSTLKIQRTQQEDSAVYLCASSPLFLGDSNQPQHFGDGTRLSIL.

This rearrangement joins TRBV28 to TRBJ2-7; the D gene is possibly TRBD2 (5 bases). Per germline, CDR1 MDHEN and CDR2 SYDVKM. V dropped 4 bases and J dropped 7 bases, with 17 bases sitting between them. CDR3 length: 14 residues. Here the CDR3 reads CASSSGAEPGEQYF. The CDR3 nucleotides are TGTGCCAGCAGTTCCGGAGCGGAGCCTGGAGAGCAGTACTTC.

The chain employs TRBV15 and TRBJ1-5; D perhaps matches TRBD1 (5 bases). CDR1 is LNHNV and CDR2 is YYDKDF in the germline V gene (reference sequence). V shed 0 bases and J shed 11 bases, with 20 bases lying between them. The CDR3 has 16 residues. The CDR3 sequence: CATSRDRGFLISTQHF. CDR3 sequence (DNA): TGTGCCACCAGCAGAGATAGGGGATTCTTGATCAGCACCCAGCATTTT. Variable domain in full (rest from reference TRBV15 and TRBJ1-5): DAMVIQNPRYQVTQFGKPVTLSCSQTLNHNVMYWYQQKSSQAPKLLFHYYDKDFNNEADTPDNFQSRRPNTSFCFLDIRSPGLGDTAMYLCATSRDRGFLISTQHFGDGTRLSIL.

This rearrangement joins TRBV19 to TRBJ2-5, with TRBD2 as a possible D gene (6 bases). Trimming stripped 4 bases from V and 5 bases from J, with 14 bases between. Germline CDR1 is LNHDA and CDR2 is SQIVND (reference sequence). The CDR3 totals 14 residues. The CDR3 region has the DNA TGTGCCAGTAGTACCGGGAGAGTGGTGGAGACCCAGTACTTC. Amino acid sequence: CASSTGRVVETQYF. The variable domain in full, completed from reference TRBV19 and TRBJ2-5, reads DGGITQSPKYLFRKEGQNVTLSCEQNLNHDAMYWYRQDPGQGLRLIYYSQIVNDFQKGDIAEGYSVSREKKESFPLTVTSAQKNPTAFYLCASSTGRVVETQYFGPGTRLLVL.

This chain joins TRBV7-9 and TRBJ2-7; tentative D call: TRBD1 (7 bases). This CDR3 contains 15 residues. The V and J ends lost 3 bases and 1 base respectively, with 13 bases between them. CDR1 is SEHNR, CDR2 FQNEAQ, per germline (reference sequence). CDR3 nucleotides: TGTGCCAGCAGCTTGCGTCAGGGGGGTTCCTACGAGCAGTACTTC. Encoded protein: CASSLRQGGSYEQYF.

The V and J genes are TRBV10-3 and TRBJ2-1; the match to TRBD2 covers 16 bases. The germline V gene has CDR1 ENHRY and CDR2 SYGVKD. The CDR3 is made up of 17 amino acids. V trimming: 6 bases; J trimming: 10 bases; junction bases outside the gene matches: 12. The CDR3 loop reads CAIRTGLAGGLHKEQFF. CDR3 sequence (DNA): TGTGCCATCAGAACGGGACTAGCGGGAGGGTTGCATAAAGAGCAGTTCTTC.

V usage is TRBV28 and J usage is TRBJ2-7; D perhaps matches TRBD1 (5 bases). CDR1 is MDHEN, CDR2 SYDVKM, per germline. The CDR3 is 13 residues long. V shed 3 bases and J shed 5 bases, with 11 bases lying between them. The CDR3 spells CASSFPGLDEQYF. The CDR3 nucleotides read TGTGCCAGCAGTTTTCCAGGGCTCGACGAGCAGTACTTC.

The rearrangement uses TRBV28 and TRBJ1-5, with 7 positions matching TRBD1. The V segment lost 2 bases and the J segment 3 bases; nucleotides outside the gene matches: 4. CDR1 MDHEN and CDR2 SYDVKM come from the germline V gene. The length of the CDR3 is 15 residues. CDR3 loop: CASSLVGGYNQPQHF. The CDR3 DNA follows: TGTGCCAGCAGTTTAGTAGGGGGCTACAATCAGCCCCAGCATTTT. Supplemented by reference TRBV28 and TRBJ1-5, the full variable domain reads DVKVTQSSRYLVKRTGEKVFLECVQDMDHENMFWYRQDPGLGLRLIYFSYDVKMKEKGDIPEGYSVSREKKERFSLILESASTNQTSMYLCASSLVGGYNQPQHFGDGTRLSIL.

The rearrangement links TRBV19 to TRBJ1-2; TRBD1 agrees at 9 bases. Unmatched junction bases numbered 8, after V lost 3 bases and J lost 6 bases. Germline V gives CDR1 LNHDA, CDR2 SQIVND (reference sequence). There are 15 residues in the CDR3. The CDR3 loop is CASSIGTGRVDGYTF. CDR3 sequence (DNA): TGTGCCAGTAGTATCGGGACAGGGAGGGTGGATGGCTACACCTTC.

The rearrangement uses TRBV28 and TRBJ2-5; the D gene is possibly TRBD2 (6 bases). Germline assignment: CDR1 MDHEN and CDR2 SYDVKM. The CDR3 runs to 14 residues. Trimming cost V 6 bases and J 5 bases, with 16 bases left between them. The CDR3 reads CASSLTRFSETQYF. The DNA for the CDR3 is TGTGCCAGCAGCCTGACTAGATTTTCGGAGACCCAGTACTTC. The full variable domain, rest sourced from reference TRBV28 and TRBJ2-5, is DVKVTQSSRYLVKRTGEKVFLECVQDMDHENMFWYRQDPGLGLRLIYFSYDVKMKEKGDIPEGYSVSREKKERFSLILESASTNQTSMYLCASSLTRFSETQYFGPGTRLLVL.

The J gene is TRBJ1-2, the V gene TRBV28; 7 bases match TRBD1. Unmatched junction bases numbered 7, after V lost 11 bases and J lost 4 bases. The CDR3 sequence is 12 residues long. The germline V gene has CDR1 MDHEN and CDR2 SYDVKM. The CDR3 sequence is CAGGTASYGYTF. The CDR3 DNA reads TGTGCCGGCGGGACAGCTAGCTATGGCTACACCTTC.

The gene calls are TRBV6-5 and TRBJ1-1; D is undetermined. This CDR3 region has 10 residues. Germline values: CDR1 MNHEY, CDR2 SVGAGI. The germline V and J ends were trimmed by 7 bases and 4 bases, with 4 bases remaining between them. As DNA, the CDR3 is TGTGCCAGCACGGGCACTGAAGCTTTCTTT. It yields the protein CASTGTEAFF.

Here the CDR3 reads CASSHLGGNQPQHF. The CDR3 bases are TGTGCCAGCAGCCATTTGGGCGGCAATCAGCCCCAGCATTTT. The V gene is TRBV4-2, the J gene TRBJ1-5; D is undetermined. V lost 3 bases, J lost 2 bases, and 8 bases lay in between. This CDR3 spans 14 amino acids. Per the germline V gene, CDR1 is LGHNA and CDR2 is YNFKEQ.

The rearrangement uses TRBV7-9 and TRBJ1-3; the D gene is possibly TRBD1 (6 bases). Per germline, CDR1 SEHNR and CDR2 FQNEAQ (reference sequence). CDR3 size: 12 residues. Trimming took off 7 bases at V and 2 bases at J, with 6 bases between the two ends. The CDR3 here is CASNRAGNTIYF. The CDR3 DNA is TGTGCCAGCAACAGGGCTGGAAACACCATATATTTT.

The J gene is TRBJ2-5, the V gene TRBV5-1, with a weak D call TRBD2 (5 bases). The CDR3 extends over 13 amino acids. The germline V gene has CDR1 SGHRS and CDR2 YFSETQ. The germline V and J ends were trimmed by 0 bases and 6 bases, with 9 bases remaining between them. CDR3 DNA: TGCGCCAGCAGCTTGGAACTAGATAAGACCCAGTACTTC. Translating gives CASSLELDKTQYF.